This T cell receptor beta chain is from a study of T cells in Graves' hyperthyroidism and ophthalmopathy. Graves' hyperthyroidism is called stable when ophthalmopathy does not progress within 18 months. Diagnoses were made from clinical symptoms, serum measures (thyroxine and TRAb), thyroid ultrasound and orbital computed tomography. This CDR3 is 16 amino acids long. Losses at the gene ends were 6 bases for V and 3 bases for J; bases not matched to a gene: 10. In germline, CDR1 is SGHRS, CDR2 YFSETQ. TCR beta CDR3 sequences were amplified from RNA transcripts. Primed by the HTBI set, a first-round RT-PCR was run on the TCR CDR3. TCRdb processed the multiplex PCR reads anew with MiXCR; each CDR3 protein has one entry. The sample holds around 440,000 distinct CDR3 sequences, more than 15% seen once. This clonotype was seen many times. Its antigen is still unknown. Study-level findings and limits: A model of 13 V-J pairs discriminated ophthalmopathy from stable hyperthyroidism.

Sequencing was done on a sample of blood. The clonotype was recovered from a woman between 18 and 29 years old with Graves' hyperthyroidism. The chain links TRBV5-1 to TRBJ2-1; 9 bases match TRBD1. The CDR3 here is CASTRQTGGGYNEQFF. The CDR3, as DNA: TGCGCCAGCACCCGCCAGACAGGGGGAGGCTACAATGAGCAGTTCTTC.